This is a list of T cell receptor beta chains from one sample in a study of persistence of HIV-infected CD4 T cells. No antigen is known for these receptors. Data came from immunoSEQ multiplex PCR; TCRdb stores just in-frame clones and leaves some out. Of tens of thousands of clones listed, roughly 86% are singletons. The sample in question was CD4+ T cells sorted from PBMCs after 18-hour stimulation, obtained from a patient who received antiretroviral therapy. These receptors all stem from an adult man with HIV who was CMV-seropositive. Both conserved end residues are part of each CDR3. A D gene is named only where the DNA matches it firmly. Clone size is not always given. Where it is, it says once, few, many or a class for expanded clones.

j_call v_call clone_size d_call cdr3_nt cdr3_aa
TRBJ2-3 TRBV7-2 - - TGTGCCAGCAGCTCTACATCTAGCCGGGGGCAGGGTGGCACAGATACGCAGTATTTT CASSSTSSRGQGGTDTQYF
TRBJ1-1 TRBV6-6 - - TGTGCCAGCACCCGATCGACAGGAAACACTGAAGCTTTCTTT CASTRSTGNTEAFF
TRBJ2-5 TRBV9 - - TGTGCCAGCAGCGTAGTAGGGGGTGAGACCCAGTACTTC CASSVVGGETQYF
TRBJ2-7 TRBV4-1 - TRBD1 TGCGCCAGCAGCCACCGAGACAGGGACGGCTACGAGCAGTACTTC CASSHRDRDGYEQYF
TRBJ2-3 TRBV7-9 - - TGTGCCAGCAGCTTAGACCTGACTAGCACAGATACGCAGTATTTT CASSLDLTSTDTQYF
TRBJ2-7 TRBV27 - TRBD2 TGTGCCAGCAGTTTAAGTCCTAGCGGTTTCTCCTACGAGCAGTACTTC CASSLSPSGFSYEQYF
TRBJ1-5 TRBV19 - - TGTGCCAGTAGTATTCCCCCGCAGCCCCAGCATTTT CASSIPPQPQHF
TRBJ2-1 TRBV10-1 - - TGCGCCAGCAGCCCGGAGGACGTTGTAAAGCAGTTCTTC CASSPEDVVKQFF
TRBJ1-2 TRBV6-5 - TRBD1 TGTGCCAGCAGTTACACCGGGACAGAGTACACCTTC CASSYTGTEYTF
TRBJ1-5 TRBV6-5 - TRBD1 TGTGCCAGCAAACCAGGGACAGGCCACGGGCAGCCCCAGCATTTT CASKPGTGHGQPQHF
TRBJ1-5 TRBV19 - - TGTGCCAGTAACCGGCGGGGGGAAAGCAATCAGCCCCAGCATTTT CASNRRGESNQPQHF
TRBJ1-5 TRBV30 - TRBD1 TGTGCCTGGGCTGGGACAGCAAATCAGCCCCAGCATTTT CAWAGTANQPQHF
TRBJ1-2 TRBV12-3/TRBV12-4 - - TGTGCCACCCTTGGGGATTACGGCTACACCTTC CATLGDYGYTF
TRBJ2-7 TRBV27 - TRBD1 TGTGCCAGCACACATGGGGGACAGGGGCTCCACGAGCAGTACTTC CASTHGGQGLHEQYF
TRBJ1-6 TRBV5-1 few - TGCGCCAGCAGCTTCGGTATTTATAATTCACCCCTCCACTTT CASSFGIYNSPLHF
TRBJ2-3 TRBV20-1 - TRBD1 TGCAGTGCCAGTCAAACTACAGGGGGTAGGGGAGATACGCAGTATTTT CSASQTTGGRGDTQYF
TRBJ2-1 TRBV30 - TRBD2 TGTGCCTACCCAACTAGCGGGAGGGCCGGGAATGAGCAGTTCTTC CAYPTSGRAGNEQFF
TRBJ1-2 TRBV23-1 - - TGCGCCAGCAGTCAATTAAGTCAACAGGGACACTTCTATGGCTACACCTTC CASSQLSQQGHFYGYTF
TRBJ1-3 TRBV7-8 - - TGTGCCAGCAGCTTAGAGTTCTCTGGAAACACCATATATTTT CASSLEFSGNTIYF
TRBJ2-7 TRBV27 - TRBD2 TGTGCCACCCAAGCGGGGGGACCTACCTACGAGCAGTACTTC CATQAGGPTYEQYF
TRBJ1-1 TRBV25-1 - TRBD1 TGTGCCAGCAGTGAATTTCGGGGACAGGGGGCTGAAGCTTTCTTT CASSEFRGQGAEAFF
TRBJ1-4 TRBV7-9 - - TGTGCCAGCAGCCTCCTCAGGGGCCCTAATGAAAAACTGTTTTTT CASSLLRGPNEKLFF
TRBJ2-1 TRBV5-1 - TRBD2 TGCGCCAGCAGCTTGGAGGGTAATAGCGGGGGGACTGAGCAGTTCTTC CASSLEGNSGGTEQFF
TRBJ1-2 TRBV7-2 medium-sized - TGTGCCAGCAGCTTGGCGGGGAACAGCTATGGCTACACCTTC CASSLAGNSYGYTF
TRBJ2-2 TRBV7-6 - TRBD2 TGTGCCAGCAGCTTAGGGGCTAGCGGGTTAACCGGGGAGCTGTTTTTT CASSLGASGLTGELFF
TRBJ2-7 TRBV4-1 medium-sized TRBD1 TGCGCCAGCAGCCACCAGATAGGACAGGGGTCCTACGAGCAGTACTTC CASSHQIGQGSYEQYF
TRBJ1-1 TRBV7-2 - - TGTGCCAGCAGCTTACAATGGCGCGTGGAAGCTTTCTTT CASSLQWRVEAFF